This TCR beta chain derives from a study of shared clonotypes between healthy human individuals. Note on this clone: Its antigen is not known.

Findings and limits, study-wide: Between a handful of donors, naive CD4 clonotypes were shared at a level of about 5%. Naive subsets, compared against memory subsets, generally had larger estimated richness values.

Every subset's genomic DNA went evenly onto several immunoSEQ plates. How the authors handled the data: Quality scores were absent from the junction-only immunoSEQ sequences, so filtering differed. Data came from immunoSEQ multiplex PCR; TCRdb stores just in-frame clones and leaves some out. The V and J calls and clone size are taken from that table; D and trimming were inferred from the DNA. The table lists some 2,500,000 clones, roughly 90% of them singletons. This CDR3 spans 15 amino acids. Deletions cut 5 bases from V and 2 bases from J, with 10 bases between. The germline gives CDR1 SGHVS, CDR2 FNYEAQ.

The chain combines TRBV7-6 with TRBJ2-6; D is unclear. This receptor was taken from a man between 18 and 35 years old in good health. Some clones in this sample may be carry-over from other donors' samples. Sequencing was carried out using naive CD4+ T cells from PBMCs. This sample's subset: CD45RA+ positively selected. The CDR3 DNA follows: TGTGCCAGCAGCCCAACTCCGACTGGGGCCAACGTCCTGACTTTC. Translation gives CASSPTPTGANVLTF.